This T cell receptor (beta chain) was captured by sequencing in a study of CD8 T cells in Susac syndrome. Whole-study context: At blood draw, Susac syndrome patients were therapy-naive, on corticosteroids, or on intravenous immunoglobulin alone.

RNA, at about 0.45 to 1 ug, was reverse transcribed with random hexamers. TCRdb independently ran MiXCR on the immunoSEQ multiplex PCR reads; one entry per CDR3 protein. The data show tens of thousands of distinct CDR3 sequences, 93% seen once. This TCR was sampled from a human donor with Susac syndrome. What was sequenced was CD4+ T cells from PBMCs.

CDR3 protein: CSVAGTGGWVNTEAFF. Here the CDR3 DNA reads TGCAGCGTTGCCGGGACAGGGGGCTGGGTGAACACTGAAGCTTTCTTT. This chain uses TRBV29-1 with TRBJ1-1; 12 bases line up with TRBD1. The CDR3 spans 16 residues. Losses at the gene ends were 4 bases for V and 0 bases for J; bases not matched to a gene: 6. Germline values: CDR1 SQVTM, CDR2 ANQGSEA.